Listed here are 29 T cell receptor beta chains from one sample, sequenced in a study of OX40 agonist ivuxolimab in advanced cancers. Sequenced by immunoSEQ multiplex PCR; TCRdb stores in-frame clones only, minus some. This sample has 75,000 to 80,000 clones, with around 86% found just once. Here the sequenced sample was CD4+ or CD8+ T cells sorted from blood, taken in a trial of the OX40 agonist ivuxolimab. These receptors all come from an adult with an advanced solid tumor such as melanoma, head and neck, liver or kidney cancer.

This CDR3 reads CASSLEPRTGEIHGYTF. CDR3 coding DNA: TGTGCCAGCAGCTTGGAGCCGCGGACAGGGGAAATACATGGCTACACCTTC. The chain is built from TRBV5-4 and TRBJ1-2; 9 positions match TRBD1. This CDR3 has 17 residues. The germline gives CDR1 SGHNT, CDR2 YYREEE (reference sequence). V dropped 0 bases and J dropped 6; count of bases not matched to a gene: 12.

This clone has just one count. The J gene is TRBJ2-3, the V gene TRBV2; perhaps TRBD1 as D (7 bases). V dropped 6 bases and J dropped 2 bases, with 12 bases sitting between them. Germline V gene lookup returns CDR1 SNHLY and CDR2 FYNNEI. CDR3 length: 14 residues. CDR3 nucleotide sequence: TGTGCCAGCAGGCGGGACAGAAACACAGATACGCAGTATTTT. It encodes CASRRDRNTDTQYF.

The chain combines TRBV28 with TRBJ2-7; 7 bases match TRBD1. Germline assignment: CDR1 MDHEN and CDR2 SYDVKM. V lost 6 bases to trimming and J lost 2 bases; unmatched junction nucleotides: 7. This CDR3 has 14 residues. The DNA of the CDR3 is TGTGCCAGCAGACCCGGGACAGCAGCCTACGAGCAGTACTTC. As protein: CASRPGTAAYEQYF. Combining the CDR3 with reference TRBV28 and TRBJ2-7 gives the whole variable domain DVKVTQSSRYLVKRTGEKVFLECVQDMDHENMFWYRQDPGLGLRLIYFSYDVKMKEKGDIPEGYSVSREKKERFSLILESASTNQTSMYLCASRPGTAAYEQYFGPGTRLTVT.

The J gene is TRBJ1-1, the V gene TRBV6-5, with a tentative D call TRBD1 (5 bases). Trimming pared 6 bases from V and 6 bases from J, leaving 17 bases between. From germline, CDR1 is MNHEY and CDR2 SVGAGI. The CDR3 loop spans 14 amino acids. The chain's CDR3 is CASSFQGLGAEAFF. Written as DNA, the CDR3 is TGTGCCAGCAGCTTCCAGGGCCTGGGAGCTGAAGCTTTCTTT.

V and J are TRBV7-2 and TRBJ2-1, with 7 nucleotides matching TRBD2. From germline, CDR1 is SGHTA and CDR2 FQGNSA. Germline trimming cut 2 bases from V and 7 bases from J; bases unmatched to any gene: 8. The CDR3 is made up of 15 amino acids. The CDR3 DNA reads TGTGCCAGCAGCTTAACTGCGGGAGCTCTGAATGAGCAGTTCTTC. This translates into CASSLTAGALNEQFF.

The chain is built from TRBV19 and TRBJ1-5; 9 positions match TRBD1. The J segment lost 4 bases and the V segment lost 4 bases, leaving 5 bases of the junction unmatched. Per the germline V gene, CDR1 is LNHDA and CDR2 is SQIVND (reference sequence). The length of the CDR3 is 15 residues. This CDR3 is CASSKGQGKNQPQHF. CDR3 nucleotides: TGTGCCAGTAGTAAGGGACAGGGCAAGAATCAGCCCCAGCATTTT.

This rearrangement joins TRBV27 to TRBJ1-4, with D perhaps TRBD1 (5 bases). V lost 0 bases to trimming and J lost 15 bases, with 17 bases between them. The V gene's germline CDR1 is MNHEY and CDR2 SMNVEV (reference sequence). The CDR3 is 14 residues long. The CDR3 sequence: CASSLSGSGGTLFF. The CDR3, as DNA: TGTGCCAGCAGTTTATCAGGGTCCGGAGGGACGTTGTTTTTT.

This chain's CDR3 is CASSFLGQGLTGELFF. CDR3 DNA sequence: TGTGCCAGCAGCTTCCTGGGACAGGGATTAACCGGGGAGCTGTTTTTT. The V and J genes are TRBV7-2 and TRBJ2-2; TRBD1 agrees at 9 bases. There are 16 residues in the CDR3. V dropped 3 bases and J dropped 5; count of bases not matched to a gene: 7. Germline CDR1 reads SGHTA; CDR2 reads FQGNSA.

This clone came up a few times. The chain couples TRBV30 to TRBJ2-4; perhaps TRBD2 as D (5 bases). Germline lookup yields CDR1 GTSNPN and CDR2 SVGIG (reference sequence). There are 16 residues in the CDR3. Deletions cut 2 bases from V and 0 bases from J, with 14 bases between. As DNA, the CDR3 is TGTGCCTGGAGTCCGGGTAGCGTCCTAGCCAAAAACATTCAGTACTTC. Its translation: CAWSPGSVLAKNIQYF.

This clone has just one count. This rearrangement joins TRBV6-6 to TRBJ2-2; a weak D match, TRBD1 (6 bases). The germline V gene encodes CDR1 MNHNY and CDR2 SVGAGI (reference sequence). The CDR3 runs 14 residues. Between the trimmed V and J ends, which lost 6 bases and 4 bases, there was a span of 12 bases. CDR3 DNA sequence: TGTGCCAGCAGACTCAGGGGCACCACCGGGGAGCTGTTTTTT. Amino acid sequence: CASRLRGTTGELFF.

This clone was observed a single time. The chain couples TRBV4-1 to TRBJ1-5; D remains ambiguous. Trimming removed 2 bases at V and 0 bases at J, with 26 bases between. Germline CDR1 is MGHRA and CDR2 is YSYEKL. This CDR3 comprises 21 residues. CDR3 sequence: CASSQSEPGSSSTNSNQPQHF. The CDR3 DNA is TGCGCCAGCAGCCAATCGGAACCGGGGTCCTCATCCACTAATAGCAATCAGCCCCAGCATTTT.

The V gene is TRBV19, the J gene TRBJ2-2; 8 bases match TRBD1. CDR1 and CDR2 from the germline V gene are LNHDA and SQIVND (reference sequence). Losses at the gene ends were 7 bases for V and 4 bases for J; bases not matched to a gene: 11. CDR3 length: 16 residues. CDR3 region: CASTFGDRGITGELFF. Here the CDR3 DNA reads TGTGCCAGTACTTTTGGAGACAGGGGAATCACCGGGGAGCTGTTTTTT. Complete variable domain (other parts from reference TRBV19 and TRBJ2-2): DGGITQSPKYLFRKEGQNVTLSCEQNLNHDAMYWYRQDPGQGLRLIYYSQIVNDFQKGDIAEGYSVSREKKESFPLTVTSAQKNPTAFYLCASTFGDRGITGELFFGEGSRLTVL.

This chain uses TRBV6-6 with TRBJ2-1, with D maybe TRBD2 (5 bases). Germline CDR1 reads MNHNY; CDR2 reads SVGAGI (reference sequence). This CDR3 contains 15 residues. V was shortened by 2 bases and J by 4 bases, with 12 bases between the two germline ends. The DNA for the CDR3 is TGTGCCAGCAGTTACCCGACGGGAAGTTACAATGAGCAGTTCTTC. It codes for CASSYPTGSYNEQFF.

The chain has TRBV6-1 and TRBJ1-5; TRBD1 is a possible D gene (5 bases). From germline, CDR1 is MNHNS and CDR2 SASEGT. The ends were cut back, 8 bases at V and 7 bases at J, with 18 bases in the middle. The CDR3 is 14 residues long. The CDR3 DNA is TGTGCCAGCCAGCCAGGCGGGCCAGGGCAGCCCCAGCATTTT. Its protein is CASQPGGPGQPQHF.

The rearrangement uses TRBV7-9 and TRBJ1-5, with D uncertain. The V end lost 5 bases, the J end lost 3 bases, and 14 bases lay between the germline ends. Germline V gene sequence: CDR1 SEHNR, CDR2 FQNEAQ (reference sequence). This CDR3 comprises 15 residues. Written as DNA, the CDR3 is TGTGCCAGCAGCCCCGAGGCGGCAGCCAATCAGCCCCAGCATTTT. This sequence encodes CASSPEAAANQPQHF.

The rearrangement joins TRBV6-5 to TRBJ2-1, with a tentative D call TRBD2 (6 bases). The V end was cut by 6 bases, the J end by 8 bases, with 8 bases between. Looked up from germline, CDR1 is MNHEY and CDR2 is SVGAGI. The CDR3 runs to 11 residues. The CDR3 region has the DNA TGTGCCAGCAGCCGGGGGTATGAGCAGTTCTTC. The encoded protein is CASSRGYEQFF.

This rearrangement joins TRBV2 to TRBJ1-4; D call uncertain. The germline V gene encodes CDR1 SNHLY and CDR2 FYNNEI. Trimming left V 6 bases short and J 3 bases short, with 14 bases between. The CDR3 runs to 15 residues. The CDR3 region has the DNA TGTGCCAGCAGGGTCCAGTCTGCTTCTAATGAAAAACTGTTTTTT. Its translation: CASRVQSASNEKLFF.

With respect to this clone: This may be a read error, as it is one base from a much larger clone. The chain joins TRBV11-2 to TRBJ1-3, with D tentatively TRBD1 (5 bases). Trimming pared 4 bases from V and 0 bases from J, leaving 7 bases between. CDR3 size: 14 residues. Per germline, CDR1 SGHAT and CDR2 FQNNGV. CDR3 sequence reads: CASSSGFSGNTIYF. Written as DNA, the CDR3 is TGTGCCAGCAGCTCAGGGTTCTCTGGAAACACCATATATTTT.

The table lists this clone with a count of one. V gene TRBV4-3 combines with J gene TRBJ1-4, with D unresolved. Between the trimmed V and J ends, which lost 1 base and 5 bases, there was a span of 11 bases. Per the germline V gene, CDR1 is LGHNA and CDR2 is YSLEER. This CDR3 has 15 amino acids. The CDR3 spells CASSQGGWGNEKLFF. The CDR3 DNA follows: TGCGCCAGCAGCCAAGGGGGATGGGGAAATGAAAAACTGTTTTTT.

The chain combines TRBV5-1 with TRBJ1-1, with D hard to call. The germline CDR1 and CDR2 sequences are SGHRS and YFSETQ. This CDR3 spans 13 amino acids. Trimming took 4 bases from V and 6 from J, leaving 13 bases between them. The CDR3 DNA sequence: TGCGCCAGCAGCCCCCGGGATGGGGCTGAAGCTTTCTTT. Amino acids: CASSPRDGAEAFF. The whole variable domain, remainder taken from reference TRBV5-1 and TRBJ1-1, is KAGVTQTPRYLIKTRGQQVTLSCSPISGHRSVSWYQQTPGQGLQFLFEYFSETQRNKGNFPGRFSGRQFSNSRSEMNVSTLELGDSALYLCASSPRDGAEAFFGQGTRLTVV.

The chain links TRBV28 to TRBJ2-7, with TRBD1 identical over 9 bases. V was pared by 3 bases and J by 5 bases, with 5 bases of the junction left unmatched. CDR3 length: 14 amino acids. CDR1 is MDHEN, CDR2 SYDVKM, per germline. DNA for the CDR3: TGTGCCAGCAGTTTTGGGGACAGGGCCCACGAGCAGTACTTC. Protein sequence: CASSFGDRAHEQYF.

The gene calls are TRBV7-9 and TRBJ2-2; 7 nucleotides match TRBD1. Per the germline V gene, CDR1 is SEHNR and CDR2 is FQNEAQ (reference sequence). J lost 0 bases, V lost 4 bases, and 8 bases had no gene match. This CDR3 is 17 amino acids long. The CDR3 nucleotides are TGTGCCAGCAGCTCAAGAGGGGGCTCTTCGAACACCGGGGAGCTGTTTTTT. This sequence encodes CASSSRGGSSNTGELFF.

The V call is TRBV29-1, the J call TRBJ1-1; the match to TRBD1 covers 9 bases. Germline CDR1 reads SQVTM; CDR2 reads ANQGSEA. The CDR3 has 16 residues. The V gene end was trimmed by 1 base and the J gene end by 4 bases; junction bases not matched to a gene: 10. The CDR3 loop reads CSVEGAGTGRSTEAFF. CDR3 DNA sequence: TGCAGCGTTGAAGGAGCCGGGACAGGGAGGAGCACTGAAGCTTTCTTT.

Comments on this clone: The junction departs from germline at one end; a sequencing error may be responsible. In the same sample, other DNA sequences code for this CDR3. The V call is TRBV7-9, the J call TRBJ2-7; D is unclear. The CDR3 totals 11 residues. Per germline, CDR1 SEHNR and CDR2 FQNEAQ (reference sequence). The CDR3 reads CASSPNYEQYF. CDR3 DNA sequence: TGCGCCAGCAGCCCAAACTACGAGCAGTACTTC.

The rearrangement joins TRBV4-1 to TRBJ1-2, with D possibly matching TRBD1 (5 bases). The CDR3 has 15 amino acids. Germline V gene data show CDR1 as MGHRA and CDR2 as YSYEKL. V lost 0 bases to trimming and J lost 2 bases, with 10 bases between them. CDR3 loop: CASSQEAQGNYGYTF. The CDR3 DNA is TGCGCCAGCAGCCAAGAGGCGCAGGGCAACTATGGCTACACCTTC.

The rearrangement joins TRBV2 to TRBJ1-3, with TRBD1 matching 11 bases. Germline-derived CDR1 and CDR2 are SNHLY and FYNNEI. The trim removed 6 bases at V and 3 bases at J, leaving 4 bases unmatched. The CDR3 covers 15 residues. The CDR3: CASSPDRGLGNTIYF. As DNA, the CDR3 is TGTGCCAGCAGCCCGGACAGGGGGCTTGGAAACACCATATATTTT.

V and J are TRBV5-6 and TRBJ2-2; D is perhaps TRBD1 (6 bases). The CDR3 runs to 15 residues. CDR1 SGHDT and CDR2 YYEEEE come from the germline V gene. Trimming left V 0 bases short and J 4 bases short, with 10 bases between. CDR3 loop: CASSLARGGTGELFF. The CDR3 DNA sequence: TGTGCCAGCAGCTTGGCCAGGGGCGGCACCGGGGAGCTGTTTTTT.

The V call is TRBV6-1, the J call TRBJ2-5, with 9 bases that match TRBD2. There are 17 residues in the CDR3. CDR1 is MNHNS and CDR2 is SASEGT in the germline V gene. V shed 2 bases and J 4 bases; nucleotides not matched to a gene: 11. As DNA, the CDR3 is TGTGCCAGCAGTGAACCCCGGGGTAGCGGGAGACGAGAGACCCAGTACTTC. Translation: CASSEPRGSGRRETQYF.

V usage is TRBV10-3 and J usage is TRBJ2-2; no firm D call. Germline V gene sequence: CDR1 ENHRY, CDR2 SYGVKD. This CDR3 is 13 amino acids long. V was clipped by 4 bases and J by 3 bases, with 6 bases between them. CDR3 DNA: TGTGCCATCAGTGGGGCCCACACCGGGGAGCTGTTTTTT. Translated: CAISGAHTGELFF.